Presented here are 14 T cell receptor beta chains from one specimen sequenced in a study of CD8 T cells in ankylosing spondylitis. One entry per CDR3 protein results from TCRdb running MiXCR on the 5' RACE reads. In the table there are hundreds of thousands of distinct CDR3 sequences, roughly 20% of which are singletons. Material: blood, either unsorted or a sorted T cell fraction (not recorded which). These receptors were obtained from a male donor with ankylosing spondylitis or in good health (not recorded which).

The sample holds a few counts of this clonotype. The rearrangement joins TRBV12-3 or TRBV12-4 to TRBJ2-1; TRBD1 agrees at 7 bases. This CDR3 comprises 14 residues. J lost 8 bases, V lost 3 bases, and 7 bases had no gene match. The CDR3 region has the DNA TGTGCCAGCAGTTTTGTGACAGGGAAGGATGAGCAGTTCTTC. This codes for CASSFVTGKDEQFF.

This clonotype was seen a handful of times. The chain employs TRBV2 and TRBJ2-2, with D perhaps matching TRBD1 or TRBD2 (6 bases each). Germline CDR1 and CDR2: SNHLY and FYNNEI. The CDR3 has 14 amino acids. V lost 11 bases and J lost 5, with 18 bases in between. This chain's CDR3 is CAHAPGAETGELFF. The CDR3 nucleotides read TGTGCCCACGCCCCGGGGGCGGAGACCGGGGAGCTGTTTTTT.

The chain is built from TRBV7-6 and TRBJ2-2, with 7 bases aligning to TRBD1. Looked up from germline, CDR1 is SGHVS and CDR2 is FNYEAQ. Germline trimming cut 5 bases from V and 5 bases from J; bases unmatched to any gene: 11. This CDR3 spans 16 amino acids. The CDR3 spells CASSLPRDSPTGELFF. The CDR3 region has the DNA TGTGCCAGCAGCCTCCCGAGGGACAGCCCTACCGGGGAGCTGTTTTTT.

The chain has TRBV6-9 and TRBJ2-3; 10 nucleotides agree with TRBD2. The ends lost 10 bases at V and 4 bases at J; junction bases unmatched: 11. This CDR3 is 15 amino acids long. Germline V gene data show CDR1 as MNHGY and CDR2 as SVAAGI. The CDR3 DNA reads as TGTGCCACCCCCTCAGCGGGGGGGCCCCCAGATACGCAGTATTTT. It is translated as CATPSAGGPPDTQYF.

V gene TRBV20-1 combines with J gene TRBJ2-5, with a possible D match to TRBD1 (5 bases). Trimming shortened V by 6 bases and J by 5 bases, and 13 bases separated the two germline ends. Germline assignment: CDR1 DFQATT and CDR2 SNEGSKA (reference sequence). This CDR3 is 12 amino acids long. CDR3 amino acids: CSAPVRGETQYF. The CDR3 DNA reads TGCAGTGCGCCGGTTAGGGGTGAGACCCAGTACTTC.

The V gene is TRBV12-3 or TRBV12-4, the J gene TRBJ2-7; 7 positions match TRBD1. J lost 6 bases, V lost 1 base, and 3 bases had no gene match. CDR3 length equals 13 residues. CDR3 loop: CASSLDAGGEQYF. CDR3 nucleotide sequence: TGTGCCAGCAGTTTAGACGCAGGGGGCGAGCAGTACTTC.

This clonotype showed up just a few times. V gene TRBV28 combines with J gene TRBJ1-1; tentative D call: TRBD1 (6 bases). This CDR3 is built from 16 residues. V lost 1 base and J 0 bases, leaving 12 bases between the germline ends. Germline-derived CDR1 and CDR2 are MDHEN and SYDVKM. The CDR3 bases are TGTGCCAGCAGTTTATCCCTTGACAGGATGAACACTGAAGCTTTCTTT. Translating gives CASSLSLDRMNTEAFF.

The CDR3 is CASSLGGDGGQPQHF. The CDR3 bases are TGTGCCAGCAGCTTAGGCGGGGATGGGGGTCAGCCCCAGCATTTT. The rearrangement uses TRBV5-6 and TRBJ1-5, with D maybe TRBD1 (5 bases). CDR1 and CDR2 from the germline V gene are SGHDT and YYEEEE. V shed 2 bases and J shed 6 bases, with 15 bases lying between them. CDR3 size: 15 residues.

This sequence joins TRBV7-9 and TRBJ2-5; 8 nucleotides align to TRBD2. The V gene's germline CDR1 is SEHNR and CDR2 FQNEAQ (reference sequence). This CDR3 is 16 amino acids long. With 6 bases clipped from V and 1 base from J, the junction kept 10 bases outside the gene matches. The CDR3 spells CASRPGAGALQETQYF. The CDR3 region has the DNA TGTGCCAGCAGACCCGGAGCGGGAGCCCTCCAAGAGACCCAGTACTTC.

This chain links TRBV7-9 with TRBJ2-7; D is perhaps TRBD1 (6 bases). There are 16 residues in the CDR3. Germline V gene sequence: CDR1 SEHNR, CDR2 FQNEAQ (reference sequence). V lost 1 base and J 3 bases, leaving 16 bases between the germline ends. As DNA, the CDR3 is TGTGCCAGCAGCTTAGGGGCAGGGGCGTCTCTCTACGAGCAGTACTTC. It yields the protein CASSLGAGASLYEQYF.

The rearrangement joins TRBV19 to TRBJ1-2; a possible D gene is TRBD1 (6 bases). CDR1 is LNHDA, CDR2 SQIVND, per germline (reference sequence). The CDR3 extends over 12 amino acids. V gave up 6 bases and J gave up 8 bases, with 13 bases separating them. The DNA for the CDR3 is TGTGCCAGTAGCACAGGGTTGGGGGGCTACACCTTC. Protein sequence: CASSTGLGGYTF.

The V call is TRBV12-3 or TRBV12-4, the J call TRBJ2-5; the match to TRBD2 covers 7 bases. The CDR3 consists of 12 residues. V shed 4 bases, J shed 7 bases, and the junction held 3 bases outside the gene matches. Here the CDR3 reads CASSWGEGTQYF. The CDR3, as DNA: TGTGCCAGCAGTTGGGGGGAGGGGACCCAGTACTTC.

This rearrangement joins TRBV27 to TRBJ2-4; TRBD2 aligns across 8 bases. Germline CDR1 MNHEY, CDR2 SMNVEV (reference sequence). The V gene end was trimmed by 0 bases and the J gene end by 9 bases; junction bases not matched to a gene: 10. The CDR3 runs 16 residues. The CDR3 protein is CASSLSGGLVNAIQYF. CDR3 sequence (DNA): TGTGCCAGCAGTTTATCGGGGGGACTAGTTAACGCCATTCAGTACTTC.

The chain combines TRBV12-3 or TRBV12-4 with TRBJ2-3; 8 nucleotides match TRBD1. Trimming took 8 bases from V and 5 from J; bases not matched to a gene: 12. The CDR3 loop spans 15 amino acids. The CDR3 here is CASSRGRGWGDTQYF. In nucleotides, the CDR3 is TGTGCCAGCTCCAGGGGGCGAGGCTGGGGAGATACGCAGTATTTT.